This T cell receptor (beta chain) was found in a study of T-cell memory formation after mild COVID-19. The CDR3 sequence is 16 residues long. Trimming shortened V by 0 bases and J by 0 bases, and 10 bases separated the two germline ends. The germline gives CDR1 SGHRS, CDR2 YFSETQ. With constant-segment primers, 5'RACE yielded cDNA libraries of TCR alpha and TCR beta that carried sample barcodes and UMIs. From the 5' RACE reads, TCRdb called clonotypes with MiXCR, one entry per CDR3 protein. The data hold under 400,000 distinct CDR3 sequences, with more than 20% observed a single time. The chain is built from TRBV5-1 and TRBJ1-5; the D is unclear. The sequence derives from an adult woman who had mild COVID-19 (a few samples of this study predate the infection). Cell type and time point are not known. The sequencing input was PBMCs or a T cell subset sorted from them (not recorded which). The CDR3 sequence is CASSLGTSGSNQPQHF. In nucleotides, the CDR3 is TGCGCCAGCAGCTTGGGTACCTCGGGTAGCAATCAGCCCCAGCATTTT.